A selection of T cell receptor beta chains follows, all from one sample in a study of blood T cell repertoires in COVID-19. Sequencing used immunoSEQ multiplex PCR; TCRdb keeps in-frame clones, though not all of them. The sample holds roughly 300,000 clones, around 86% seen once. Sequencing input: peripheral blood. Receptors originate from a woman aged 45-65 years with acute or convalescent COVID-19. The CDR3 runs from the conserved cysteine through the conserved F or W. D genes are given only for firm matches. A clone size is listed for some rows: how often the clone was seen (once, few, many), or a class if it is expanded.

>TRBJ2-3|-|-|TRBV5-1
CASSLQGSTDTQYF
TGCGCCAGCAGCTTGCAGGGTAGCACAGATACGCAGTATTTT
>TRBJ1-2|TRBD1|-|TRBV4-1
CASSPDRDRGNYGYTF
TGCGCCAGCAGCCCGGACCGGGACAGGGGAAACTATGGCTACACCTTC
>TRBJ1-4|TRBD1|-|TRBV25-1
CASSEYTTGGRLFF
TGTGCCAGCAGTGAATATACGACAGGGGGCCGGCTGTTTTTT
>TRBJ2-5|-|-|TRBV7-9
CASSLGQYQETQYF
TGTGCCAGCAGCTTAGGGCAGTACCAAGAGACCCAGTACTTC
>TRBJ2-5|-|-|TRBV5-1
CASSHSGSQETQYF
TGCGCCAGCAGCCATTCGGGATCTCAAGAGACCCAGTACTTC
>TRBJ2-7|TRBD2|-|TRBV11-2
CASSRWASSGSGEQYF
TGTGCCAGCAGCCGCTGGGCTTCGAGCGGGAGTGGCGAGCAGTACTTC
>TRBJ1-4|TRBD1|-|TRBV19
CASSEQGLNEKLFF
TGTGCCAGTAGTGAACAGGGGCTTAATGAAAAACTGTTTTTT
>TRBJ1-2|-|once|TRBV27
CASSSDWTVYGYTF
TGTGCCAGCAGTTCAGATTGGACAGTATATGGCTACACCTTC
>TRBJ1-5|-|-|TRBV28
CASSLFGQPQHF
TGTGCCAGCAGTTTATTCGGTCAGCCCCAGCATTTT
>TRBJ1-2|-|-|TRBV28
CASSFSGGGRSTNYGYTF
TGTGCCAGCAGTTTTTCGGGGGGCGGTCGTTCCACTAACTATGGCTACACCTTC
>TRBJ2-7|TRBD1|-|TRBV20-1
CSRDRAHEQYF
TGCAGCCGGGACAGGGCCCACGAGCAGTACTTC
>TRBJ2-1|-|-|TRBV6-2/TRBV6-3
CASTYRGPGVGQFF
TGTGCCAGCACTTACCGGGGCCCGGGGGTTGGGCAGTTCTTC
>TRBJ2-5|TRBD2|-|TRBV27
CASSSIKRGYQETQYF
TGTGCCAGCAGTTCAATAAAGCGGGGGTACCAAGAGACCCAGTACTTC
>TRBJ1-2|-|-|TRBV7-9
CASSLNLLRLDGYTF
TGTGCCAGCAGCTTAAATCTTTTGCGACTGGATGGCTACACCTTC
>TRBJ2-1|TRBD1|once|TRBV14
CASSRRQGAYNEQFF
TGTGCCAGCAGTAGGCGACAGGGGGCTTACAATGAGCAGTTCTTC
>TRBJ1-4|-|-|TRBV19
CASSVLQGSNEKLFF
TGTGCCAGTAGTGTTCTCCAGGGGTCTAATGAAAAACTGTTTTTT
>TRBJ2-1|TRBD1|-|TRBV28
CASSSTTGYNEQFF
TGTGCCAGCAGTTCGACGACAGGGTACAATGAGCAGTTCTTC
>TRBJ1-4|TRBD1|-|TRBV3-1/TRBV3-2
CASSQVWMTGGIEKLFF
TGTGCCAGCAGCCAAGTGTGGATGACAGGGGGCATTGAAAAACTGTTTTTT
>TRBJ1-4|TRBD1|-|TRBV7-9
CASSPDRGQREKLFF
TGTGCCAGCAGCCCTGACAGGGGGCAACGTGAAAAACTGTTTTTT
>TRBJ2-5|-|-|TRBV19
CASNAGQRGQETQYF
TGTGCCAGTAATGCGGGACAGAGGGGCCAAGAGACCCAGTACTTC
>TRBJ2-7|TRBD1|-|TRBV19
CASSLPGQGSYEQYF
TGTGCCAGTAGTCTTCCCGGACAGGGCTCCTACGAGCAGTACTTC
>TRBJ2-7|-|-|TRBV11-2
CASSLAGAGLSYEQYF
TGTGCCAGCAGCTTAGCTGGGGCAGGCCTATCCTACGAGCAGTACTTC
>TRBJ2-7|-|-|TRBV12-3/TRBV12-4
CASKEGGYEQYF
TGTGCCAGCAAGGAAGGGGGATACGAGCAGTACTTC
>TRBJ1-1|-|-|TRBV28
CASSLWAAGTEAFF
TGTGCCAGCAGTTTGTGGGCCGCGGGCACTGAAGCTTTCTTT
>TRBJ1-5|TRBD1|-|TRBV6-6
CASSYGGGAGNQPQHF
TGTGCCAGCAGTTACGGAGGGGGCGCGGGCAATCAGCCCCAGCATTTT
>TRBJ2-7|TRBD2|-|TRBV7-9
CASSLREALEQYF
TGTGCCAGCAGCTTACGGGAGGCCCTCGAGCAGTACTTC
>TRBJ1-5|-|-|TRBV2
CASSELRVSNQPQHF
TGTGCCAGCAGTGAACTCAGGGTCAGCAATCAGCCCCAGCATTTT
>TRBJ2-7|TRBD2|-|TRBV5-1
CASQTGTRAYEQYF
TGCGCCAGCCAAACCGGGACTAGAGCCTACGAGCAGTACTTC
>TRBJ2-3|-|-|TRBV28
CASNPEGRVPDTQYF
TGTGCCAGCAACCCTGAGGGAAGGGTTCCAGATACGCAGTATTTT
>TRBJ2-1|-|-|TRBV11-2
CASSTNLGEGEQFF
TGTGCCAGCAGCACTAATCTTGGTGAGGGTGAGCAGTTCTTC
>TRBJ2-1|-|-|TRBV6-5
CASSPLPGGHNEQFF
TGTGCCAGCAGCCCACTACCGGGGGGCCACAATGAGCAGTTCTTC
>TRBJ2-2|TRBD2|-|TRBV29-1
CSVELAGANTGELFF
TGCAGCGTTGAACTAGCGGGGGCGAACACCGGGGAGCTGTTTTTT
>TRBJ2-1|TRBD2|-|TRBV9
CASSVQREYNEQFF
TGTGCCAGCAGCGTCCAGCGGGAGTATAATGAGCAGTTCTTC
>TRBJ1-1|TRBD1|few|TRBV7-3
CASSLDRGDTEAFF
TGTGCCAGCAGCTTAGACAGGGGTGACACTGAAGCTTTCTTT
>TRBJ2-7|TRBD1|-|TRBV24-1
CATSDGDSYEQYF
TGTGCCACCAGTGACGGGGACAGTTACGAGCAGTACTTC
>TRBJ1-5|-|-|TRBV6-5
CASNQGQRQPQHF
TGTGCCAGCAATCAGGGGCAAAGACAGCCCCAGCATTTT
>TRBJ2-2|-|-|TRBV5-1
CASSEMKVGTTGELFF
TGCGCCAGCAGCGAGATGAAGGTGGGCACCACCGGGGAGCTGTTTTTT
>TRBJ2-1|-|-|TRBV27
CASSLWGVPPYNEQFF
TGTGCCAGCAGTTTATGGGGGGTCCCCCCCTACAATGAGCAGTTCTTC
>TRBJ2-1|TRBD1|-|TRBV3-1/TRBV3-2
CATNTGGWGNEQFF
TGTGCCACGAATACAGGGGGTTGGGGGAATGAGCAGTTCTTC
>TRBJ1-5|-|-|TRBV19
CASKAGAAQPQHF
TGTGCCAGTAAGGCGGGGGCAGCTCAGCCCCAGCATTTT
>TRBJ1-6|TRBD1|-|TRBV6-6
CASSLKTGQVDSPLHF
TGTGCCAGCAGCCTCAAGACAGGGCAGGTCGATTCACCCCTCCACTTT
>TRBJ2-7|TRBD2|-|TRBV2
CASSPLAGAYEQYF
TGTGCCAGCAGTCCCCTAGCGGGGGCCTACGAGCAGTACTTC
>TRBJ2-7|-|-|TRBV6-5
CASSRGREQYF
TGTGCCAGCAGTCGAGGAAGAGAGCAGTACTTC
>TRBJ2-5|-|-|TRBV5-1
CASSLVGVQETQYF
TGCGCCAGCAGCTTGGTCGGGGTCCAAGAGACCCAGTACTTC
>TRBJ2-7|-|-|TRBV4-3
CASSQPSLRLVDEQYF
TGCGCCAGCAGCCAACCCTCCCTCAGGCTGGTGGACGAGCAGTACTTC
>TRBJ1-1|-|-|TRBV15
CATSSNAGGRAFF
TGTGCCACCAGCAGTAACGCAGGCGGGCGCGCTTTCTTT
>TRBJ1-2|-|-|TRBV4-1
CASSQVGEGYGYTF
TGCGCCAGCAGCCAAGTCGGGGAGGGGTATGGCTACACCTTC
>TRBJ2-3|-|-|TRBV29-1
CSVGARAWGTDTQYF
TGCAGCGTTGGGGCCAGGGCCTGGGGCACAGATACGCAGTATTTT
>TRBJ2-5|TRBD2|-|TRBV19
CASSLAGRLGKETQYF
TGTGCCAGTAGTCTAGCGGGACGACTAGGTAAAGAGACCCAGTACTTC
>TRBJ2-7|-|-|TRBV7-9
CASSLVPAYEQYF
TGTGCCAGCAGCTTAGTCCCTGCCTACGAGCAGTACTTC